This T cell receptor (beta chain) was captured in a study of breast tumors, draining lymph nodes, adjacent tissues (TCRdb year 2016). About the full investigation: Breast cancer patients provided tumor, adjacent nontumor tissue and axillary lymph nodes, and the study compared the TCR beta repertoires across these three sources. In human breast cancer, the study set out to assess how tumor, surrounding tissue and draining lymph node repertoires relate to one another and whether T cells might be exchanged between them.

For this clonotype: Its antigen remains unidentified. Per-nucleotide qualities are absent, and no much larger clonotype sits a single base away.

Adjacent samples were composed of nontumor breast tissue surrounding the tumor. From a lookup of the germline V gene, CDR1 and CDR2 are SNHLY and FYNNEI. The CDR3 covers 13 residues, taking in both the cysteine and the phenylalanine. The sequence is cut down to CDR3 DNA, 39 bases in frame from base 1. Germline trimming amounts to 6 bases on V and 8 bases on J, with 8 as the count of junction bases outside the gene matches. What the research found in general, with its limitations: The conclusion that tumor T cells originate in lymph nodes was presented as consistent with a hypothesis rather than as directly demonstrated. Tumor T-cell repertoires showed less diversity than lymph node repertoires and more diversity than nontumor tissue repertoires, and tumor T-cell repertoires showed preferential V and J gene usage. The similarity between tumor and nontumor tissue repertoires was significantly greater in luminal-like breast cancer than in basal-like breast cancer. A scenario in which most tumor T cells derive from the lymph node and then expand within tumor tissue was judged to be consistent with the data.

The instrument was an Illumina HiSeq 2000. TCR beta chain libraries were generated by multiplex PCR amplification. The amplified TCR beta chain products were analyzed by high-throughput sequencing. TCRdb reworked the public reads: Q25 trimming with fastp, MiXCR clone assembly, productive beta chains retained. Every entry covers one CDR3 protein and lists the most common genes and DNA from its rows. This sample lists about 13,000 distinct CDR3 sequences; 62% were detected once. Of the sample, approximately 49% is held by the ten largest clones. The V gene is TRBV2 and the J gene is TRBJ1-2, with 8 junctional bases fitting TRBD1. The sequence derives from a female donor with breast cancer. Some clones in this sample may be carry-over from other donors' samples. The sample was tumor-adjacent breast tissue. The CDR3 here reads CASRATGDRGYTF. In nucleotides, the sequence is TGTGCCAGCAGAGCGACAGGGGATAGGGGCTACACCTTC.